The TCR beta chain under discussion was sequenced for a study of shared clonotypes between healthy human individuals. Across the study: Serving as donors were a couple of women and a few men, whose ages spanned 18 to 49.

Per sorted-subset replicate PCR, input was approximately 200 ng DNA, representing 30,000 to 35,000 T cell genomes. Only in-frame clones appear in the TCRdb table, and some are missing; sequencing was by immunoSEQ multiplex PCR. In the table there are just over 2,000,000 clones, roughly 95% of which are singletons. The naive CD8 fraction comprised CD45RO-negative cells positively selected for CCR7 and excluded terminally differentiated effector memory CD45RA+ cells. Note on this clone: What it recognizes is unknown. The same CDR3 is also encoded by other DNA sequences in this sample.

The CDR3 extends over 11 amino acids. Germline loops: CDR1 SEHNR, CDR2 FQNEAQ (reference sequence). The ends were cut back, 3 bases at V and 7 bases at J, with 6 bases in the middle. Study results and caveats: Approximately 5% was the fraction of naive CD4 clonotypes found shared across a few donors. Donor scarcity curtailed the genetic and exposure-history diversity represented herein.

The source is a man between 18 and 29 years old in good health. The gene calls are TRBV7-9 and TRBJ1-1; no clear D. Sample: naive CD8+ T cells sorted from blood. In DNA form, the CDR3 reads TGTGCCAGCAGCTTGGCAGATGAAGCTTTCTTT. Protein: CASSLADEAFF.